This note documents a single TCR beta chain sequence. The antigen it recognizes is unknown. Per-base quality was not reported, and no clone a single base away is much larger than it. CDR1 and CDR2 were assigned from the germline V gene as SGHDN and FVKESK. Its CDR3 holds 14 amino acids, cysteine through phenylalanine. Only the CDR3 part of the read is kept: 42 bases, read in frame from the first base. From V the trimming removes 6 bases and from J it removes 0 bases, while the gene matches leave 2 bases of the junction unaccounted for. The data are from a study of blood T cell repertoires in COVID-19 (dated by TCRdb to the early 2020s). At the level of the whole study: Samples from collaborators originated in the United States, Italy and Spain and spanned both the acute and convalescent phases of COVID-19. The prospective study material was composed of cDNA or gDNA derived from T cells, B-cell-depleted T cells, or PBMCs. Subjects who had been exposed to COVID-19, were actively infected with it, or had recovered from it provided the deeply sampled blood TCRbeta repertoires that made up the dataset. A freely available public database, intended as a resource for researchers studying the immune response to SARS-CoV-2, is where the repertoires were released. The samples were drawn from two sources: the first 160 participants of the ongoing ImmuneRACE study, and 1,200 or so subjects contributed by 6 global collaborators. Sample metadata almost always included a de-identified subject ID, COVID-19 status, age in years and sex. Where available, HLA class I and class II types were taken from metadata supplied by the sample provider and were not determined by assay-based typing.

General conclusions and limits of the study: The quantity of clinical and demographic metadata differed by source and by participant and was supplied without curation.

TCRbeta CDR3 regions were amplified from genomic DNA by means of the immunoSEQ Assay, a bias-controlled multiplex PCR. Under the source paper's analysis protocol: The number of nucleated cells in each sample was estimated from the amplification of reference gene primers within the assay. Sequence reads were collapsed and filtered to measure the absolute abundance of every unique TCRbeta CDR3 rearrangement. Productive Simpson clonality was computed per sample as the square root of Simpson's diversity index over productive rearrangements. TCRdb provides this immuneACCESS table in a form limited to in-frame rearrangements. Some clones are lacking; in checked studies, under half of them reflect an unresolved V gene, and why the rest are absent is not known. The DNA gave D and trimming, while V, J and clone size come from that table. The sample has over 120,000 clones on record, roughly 76% of them singletons. The ten largest clonotypes hold roughly 10% of the sample.

Whole blood was collected in K2EDTA tubes by collaborating institutions according to the institutions' own protocols. Collaborator samples were shipped for TCRbeta analysis as frozen whole blood, isolated PBMCs, or DNA extracted from either sample type. The receptor was derived from a woman between 45 and 65 years old with active or convalescent COVID-19. Specimen: peripheral blood. The sequence joins TRBV14 to TRBJ2-1; 7 bases in the middle match TRBD1. This receptor has the CDR3 CASSKGASYNEQFF. The nucleotides read TGTGCCAGCAGTAAGGGGGCCTCCTACAATGAGCAGTTCTTC.